One sample yielded the 24 T cell receptor beta chains listed below, sequenced in a study of naive and memory T cell subsets. Study-wide findings and caveats: Possibly reflecting memory cells re-expressing CD45RA, a few larger clonotypes occurred in naive repertoires, especially CD8.

The antigens of these receptors remain unknown. An equimolar mix of two oligonucleotides served as the beta constant-region primer for TRBC1 and TRBC2. Nested alpha and beta constant-region primers with the SP2 primer drove four PCR rounds on ligated cDNA. MiXCR was run by TCRdb on the UMI-ligation and nested PCR reads, yielding one entry per CDR3 protein. The table includes more than 120,000 distinct CDR3 sequences, 15% to 20% detected once. The sample comprised naive CD8+ T cells from blood. Receptors originate from a human donor in good health.

This clonotype was counted a few times. The chain is built from TRBV27 and TRBJ2-3; D remains ambiguous. This CDR3 spans 13 amino acids. Germline CDR1 MNHEY, CDR2 SMNVEV (reference sequence). Trimming shortened V by 2 bases and J by 5 bases, and 8 bases separated the two germline ends. CDR3 sequence: CASSLGPLDTQYF. The CDR3 DNA reads as TGTGCCAGCAGTTTAGGCCCTCTAGATACGCAGTATTTT.

The sample holds a few counts of this clonotype. The CDR3 DNA is TGTGCCAGCAGCCTAGCGGGAGTGGCAGATACGCAGTATTTT. It codes for CASSLAGVADTQYF. The chain joins TRBV12-3 or TRBV12-4 to TRBJ2-3; 10 bases are a match to TRBD2. The CDR3 has 14 amino acids. The J segment lost 4 bases and the V segment lost 6 bases, leaving 4 bases of the junction unmatched.

The V call is TRBV28, the J call TRBJ2-1; possibly TRBD1 or TRBD2 for D (5 bases each). Germline V gene data show CDR1 as MDHEN and CDR2 as SYDVKM. The V end was cut by 6 bases, the J end by 9 bases, with 12 bases between. The CDR3 extends over 12 amino acids. CDR3 DNA: TGTGCCAGCAGACTGAGGGGTGTTGAGCAGTTCTTC. Protein sequence: CASRLRGVEQFF.

This clonotype was seen a handful of times. This chain's CDR3 is CASSLDGTSYEQYF. The CDR3 DNA is TGTGCCAGCAGCTTAGATGGGACTAGCTACGAGCAGTACTTC. The J gene is TRBJ2-7, the V gene TRBV7-9, with 8 nucleotides matching TRBD2. J gave up 3 bases and V 1 base, and 2 bases lay outside the gene matches. Germline V gene sequence: CDR1 SEHNR, CDR2 FQNEAQ (reference sequence). There are 14 residues in the CDR3.

The V and J genes are TRBV20-1 and TRBJ2-7, with D uncertain. This CDR3 has 12 amino acids. The germline V gene has CDR1 DFQATT and CDR2 SNEGSKA (reference sequence). V was pared by 7 bases and J by 3 bases, with 13 bases between. The CDR3 sequence is CSGVDMSYEQYF. The CDR3 region has the DNA TGCAGTGGGGTAGACATGAGCTACGAGCAGTACTTC.

The chain is built from TRBV6-5 and TRBJ2-1; D might be TRBD1 or TRBD2, each matching 5 bases. The CDR3 runs to 15 residues. Trimming pared 5 bases from V and 3 bases from J, leaving 14 bases between. The germline CDR1 and CDR2 sequences are MNHEY and SVGAGI. CDR3 coding DNA: TGTGCCAGCAGTGATACCGGGACGGTCTACAATGAGCAGTTCTTC. Translation: CASSDTGTVYNEQFF.

The chain couples TRBV12-5 to TRBJ2-3; a weak D match, TRBD2 (5 bases). Germline CDR1 is LGHNT and CDR2 is FRNRAP. CDR3 length: 14 amino acids. The V gene lost 6 bases and the J gene lost 0 bases, with 10 bases spanning the gap. CDR3 DNA sequence: TGTGCTAGTGGAGGTGGGAGAAGCACAGATACGCAGTATTTT. It specifies CASGGGRSTDTQYF.

Only a few counts were recorded for this clonotype. V and J are TRBV3-1 and TRBJ1-5; D is ambiguous. This CDR3 is built from 15 residues. In germline, CDR1 is LGHDT, CDR2 YNNKEL (reference sequence). V was trimmed by 6 bases and J by 2 bases, leaving 14 bases between them. CDR3 protein: CASSLGWGGNQPQHF. CDR3 in DNA: TGTGCCAGCAGTCTCGGGTGGGGAGGCAATCAGCCCCAGCATTTT.

There are a few counts of this clonotype. The CDR3 DNA follows: TGTGCCAGCAGGACAGGGAACGACGGCTACACCTTC. Amino acid sequence: CASRTGNDGYTF. V is TRBV6-5 and J is TRBJ1-2, with TRBD1 matching 7 bases. Germline V gene data show CDR1 as MNHEY and CDR2 as SVGAGI. The length of the CDR3 is 12 residues. V shed 6 bases, J shed 8 bases, and the junction held 6 bases outside the gene matches.

This clonotype has more than one count but fewer than ten. This rearrangement joins TRBV7-8 to TRBJ2-7; no definite D call. Trimming stripped 1 base from V and 2 bases from J, with 9 bases between. Germline-derived CDR1 and CDR2 are SGHVS and FQNEAQ. The CDR3 is 14 residues long. This CDR3 is CASSLEAGTYEQYF. CDR3 nucleotides: TGTGCCAGCAGCTTAGAGGCAGGTACCTACGAGCAGTACTTC.

V and J are TRBV9 and TRBJ1-6; D is perhaps TRBD1 (6 bases). In germline, CDR1 is SGDLS, CDR2 YYNGEE. CDR3 length: 12 residues. Trimming pared 3 bases from V and 14 bases from J, leaving 12 bases between. CDR3 bases: TGTGCCAGCAGCGCCGGGGGGCTAACCCTCCACTTT. As protein: CASSAGGLTLHF.

This clonotype was seen many times. The rearrangement joins TRBV12-5 to TRBJ2-3; 7 bases fit TRBD2. CDR3 length equals 20 residues. CDR1 and CDR2 (germline): LGHNT, FRNRAP. V lost 2 bases, J lost 4 bases, and 21 bases stayed unmatched. The CDR3 region has the DNA TGTGCTAGTGGTTTGCCACCCCTTGACAGTTCCCCAACTAGCGCAGATACGCAGTATTTT. Translated, it gives CASGLPPLDSSPTSADTQYF.

V gene TRBV3-1 combines with J gene TRBJ1-1; D might be TRBD1 (5 bases). Trimming took 3 bases from V and 1 from J, leaving 9 bases between them. Germline V gene data show CDR1 as LGHDT and CDR2 as YNNKEL (reference sequence). There are 14 residues in the CDR3. The CDR3 DNA is TGTGCCAGCAGCCATCCCGACAGGAACACTGAAGCTTTCTTT. Protein sequence: CASSHPDRNTEAFF.

The chain recombines TRBV20-1 with TRBJ2-1, with a possible D match to TRBD2 (5 bases). The V end was cut by 6 bases, the J end by 3 bases, with 18 bases between. From germline, CDR1 is DFQATT and CDR2 SNEGSKA (reference sequence). The CDR3 loop spans 15 amino acids. The CDR3 coding sequence is TGCAGTGCCCCAGAAGAAGCTAGCAACTACAATGAGCAGTTCTTC. Translated: CSAPEEASNYNEQFF.

Details on this clonotype: A much larger clone lies a single base off, so this may be a read error. This chain connects TRBV27 to TRBJ2-7; D ambiguous. V gave up 5 bases and J gave up 0 bases, with 2 bases separating them. CDR3 size: 11 residues. Germline loops: CDR1 MNHEY, CDR2 SMNVEV (reference sequence). CDR3 sequence reads: CASSTSYEQYF. The CDR3, as DNA: TGTGCCAGCAGTACCTCCTACGAGCAGTACTTC.

This clonotype was seen a few times. The chain carries TRBV14 and TRBJ1-2; D remains unclear. The germline V gene encodes CDR1 SGHDN and CDR2 FVKESK. V gave up 0 bases and J gave up 2 bases, with 10 bases separating them. This CDR3 has 15 residues. Written as DNA, the CDR3 is TGTGCCAGCAGCCAAGATCCTTTGGGGAACTATGGCTACACCTTC. Protein sequence: CASSQDPLGNYGYTF.

V is TRBV6-1 and J is TRBJ2-3, with 9 bases lining up with TRBD1. The J segment lost 5 bases and the V segment lost 5 bases, leaving 11 bases of the junction unmatched. CDR1 is MNHNS and CDR2 is SASEGT in the germline V gene. There are 16 residues in the CDR3. CDR3 loop: CASSRPGQGYEDTQYF. The CDR3 DNA is TGTGCCAGCAGTCGACCGGGACAGGGTTATGAAGATACGCAGTATTTT.

V usage is TRBV28 and J usage is TRBJ2-2; 7 bases fit TRBD2. V gave up 5 bases and J gave up 4 bases; unmatched junction bases: 4. Per the germline V gene, CDR1 is MDHEN and CDR2 is SYDVKM. The CDR3 runs 14 residues. CDR3 sequence (DNA): TGTGCCAGCAGTCTAAGCGGGATCACCGGGGAGCTGTTTTTT. Translating it yields CASSLSGITGELFF.

The chain links TRBV28 to TRBJ1-5, with D uncertain. V lost 5 bases and J 3 bases, leaving 5 bases between the germline ends. The length of the CDR3 is 12 residues. The V gene's germline CDR1 is MDHEN and CDR2 SYDVKM. The CDR3 region has the DNA TGTGCCAGCAGTCGCCACAATCAGCCCCAGCATTTT. Protein product: CASSRHNQPQHF.

The chain joins TRBV6-5 to TRBJ1-1; D is undetermined. Germline V gene sequence: CDR1 MNHEY, CDR2 SVGAGI. V was shortened by 8 bases and J by 0 bases, with 7 bases between the two germline ends. The CDR3 sequence is 12 residues long. The CDR3 DNA reads TGTGCCAGCGTGGGGTTGAACACTGAAGCTTTCTTT. Protein: CASVGLNTEAFF.

J is TRBJ2-7 and V is TRBV27; the D gene is possibly TRBD1 (6 bases). CDR1 is MNHEY and CDR2 is SMNVEV in the germline V gene (reference sequence). With 6 bases removed from V and 4 bases from J, the gap between germline ends came to 19 bases. The CDR3 runs to 15 residues. CDR3 DNA: TGTGCCAGCAGACTGACAGGCCTGATGAATTACGAGCAGTACTTC. Amino acid sequence: CASRLTGLMNYEQYF.

This clonotype was detected only a few times. The rearrangement joins TRBV6-1 to TRBJ1-2; D not certain. Per germline, CDR1 MNHNS and CDR2 SASEGT. Trimming pared 7 bases from V and 3 bases from J, leaving 12 bases between. The length of the CDR3 is 13 residues. The CDR3 DNA reads as TGTGCCAGCAATAGCTTTCTAGACTATGGCTACACCTTC. Protein sequence: CASNSFLDYGYTF.

This clonotype was recorded many times. The chain couples TRBV3-1 to TRBJ2-7; 12 nucleotides agree with TRBD1. Germline lookup yields CDR1 LGHDT and CDR2 YNNKEL (reference sequence). V shed 1 base, J shed 7 bases, and the junction held 5 bases outside the gene matches. This CDR3 comprises 15 residues. CDR3 nucleotides: TGTGCCAGCAGCCAAGCGGGACAGGGGGCGGGAGAGCAGTACTTC. It yields the protein CASSQAGQGAGEQYF.

The chain links TRBV28 to TRBJ2-7; 7 bases fit TRBD2. Germline CDR1 is MDHEN and CDR2 is SYDVKM. This CDR3 has 15 residues. V shed 6 bases, J shed 2 bases, and the junction held 10 bases outside the gene matches. This CDR3 reads CASSGTAGAPYEQYF. The CDR3 nucleotides are TGTGCCAGCAGCGGAACGGCGGGAGCGCCCTACGAGCAGTACTTC.